This TCR beta chain derives from a study of blood T cell repertoires in COVID-19 (dated by TCRdb to the early 2020s). For context, the study as a whole: The collaborator samples originated in the United States, Italy and Spain and spanned the acute and convalescent phases of COVID-19. The material from the prospective study consisted of cDNA or gDNA derived from T cells, B-cell-depleted T cells, or PBMCs. The dataset comprised deeply sampled blood TCRbeta repertoires from subjects exposed to, actively infected with, or recovered from COVID-19. The repertoires were released in a freely available public database meant as a resource for research on the immune response to SARS-CoV-2. The samples were drawn from the first 160 participants of the ongoing ImmuneRACE study and from some 1,300 subjects provided by 6 global collaborators. Nearly every sample came with metadata listing a de-identified subject ID, COVID-19 status, age in years and sex. HLA class I and class II types, where available, came from metadata supplied by the sample provider rather than from assay-based typing. Broader findings and caveats from the paper: Clinical and demographic metadata were provided uncurated, with the amount varying by source and participant.

Between the V and J ends, shortened by 4 bases and 5 bases respectively, the junction contains 15 bases. As encoded in the germline V gene, CDR1 is SGHRS while CDR2 is YFSETQ. The CDR3 spans 14 residues, from the cysteine through the phenylalanine. Kept here is only the CDR3 DNA, which spans 42 bases and is read in frame from base 1. Points on this clone: Its antigen remains unidentified. Base qualities are not recorded, but no much larger clone differs from it by a single base.

Each collaborating institution followed its own protocols to collect whole blood in K2EDTA tubes. For TCRbeta analysis, collaborators shipped samples in one of three forms: frozen whole blood, isolated PBMCs, or DNA extracted from either of those sample types. TCRbeta CDR3 regions were amplified from genomic DNA using the immunoSEQ Assay, a bias-controlled multiplex PCR. Regarding the original processing steps: Nucleated cell counts per sample were estimated from amplification of reference gene primers within the assay. To quantify the absolute abundance of each unique TCRbeta CDR3 rearrangement, sequence reads were collapsed and filtered. For each sample, productive Simpson clonality was calculated as the square root of Simpson's diversity index over productive rearrangements. The immuneACCESS repertoire file appears here via TCRdb, limited to in-frame rearrangements. These files lack a portion of the clones; in checked studies, under half of the deficit traces to unresolved V genes, and the cause of the others is not known. V and J calls and clone size are as listed in that table; D and trimming were resolved from the DNA. In this sample the table shows 100,000 to 150,000 clones, over 75% of which occur a single time. The ten largest clones capture around 7.3% of the sample.

The sequence derives from a man in his fifties with acute or convalescent COVID-19. This receptor chain uses TRBV5-1 and TRBJ2-5; D gene: possibly TRBD1, on 6 matching bases. Source material: peripheral blood. The CDR3 amino acid sequence is: CASSHGTTGETQYF. The base sequence is TGCGCCAGCAGCCACGGTACTACAGGGGAGACCCAGTACTTC.